The T cell receptor (beta chain) described here comes from a study of cytomegalovirus exposure and HLA in healthy donors. General study points: A prior analysis recorded that most TCR beta V segments were productive about 90% or about 30% of the time. Solely CMV serostatus was available to characterize immune exposure. There were some V segments, including TRBV6-2 and TRBV6-3, excluded as indistinguishable.

In this sample, this clone turned up once. Its specificity is not known. The PCR had 60 Vbeta and 13 Jbeta primers. Profiled with immunoSEQ multiplex PCR; TCRdb holds only in-frame clones, not every one. The sample carries over 90,000 clones, almost 80% recorded once. Germline CDR1 and CDR2: MNHNY and SVGAGI (reference sequence). Trimming removed 6 bases from V and 5 bases from J; junction bases left unmatched: 5. The CDR3 extends over 14 amino acids. Sequences were obtained from PBMCs. The chain recombines TRBV6-6 with TRBJ1-2; 11 positions match TRBD1. This receptor was identified in a man aged 45-65 years in good health and CMV-seropositive. CDR3 coding DNA: TGTGCCAGCAGGGACAGGGGGCGGGATTATGGCTACACCTTC. Translated: CASRDRGRDYGYTF.